The TCR beta chain described here comes from a study of CD8+ T cells in alopecia areata. Study-level background: The percentage of affected scalp area served as the score of severity for treated patients.

Remarks on this clone: Its antigen is not identified.

Study-wide findings and caveats: Alopecia totalis/universalis scalp especially showed more expanded CD8+ clones than normal scalp.

It was cDNA, reverse transcribed from extracted RNA, that served as the sequencing template. Measured with immunoSEQ multiplex PCR; TCRdb has only the in-frame clones, and not every one. Seen here are 150,000 to 200,000 clones, less than 70% observed once, and the top ten hold approximately 11%. Noted treatment: oral pan-JAK inhibitor, 5-10 mg twice daily. The TCR comes from a human donor with alopecia areata. The sample in question was CD8+ T cells sorted from blood, obtained at week 24, from a patient treated with tofacitinib.

This CDR3 reads CASSLGTGPTYEQYF. The DNA of the CDR3 is TGTGCCAGCAGCTTGGGGACAGGGCCCACCTACGAGCAGTACTTC. J is TRBJ2-7 and V is TRBV5-6; TRBD1 aligns across 8 bases. The ends lost 0 bases at V and 2 bases at J; junction bases unmatched: 4. The germline gives CDR1 SGHDT, CDR2 YYEEEE. CDR3 length: 15 residues.